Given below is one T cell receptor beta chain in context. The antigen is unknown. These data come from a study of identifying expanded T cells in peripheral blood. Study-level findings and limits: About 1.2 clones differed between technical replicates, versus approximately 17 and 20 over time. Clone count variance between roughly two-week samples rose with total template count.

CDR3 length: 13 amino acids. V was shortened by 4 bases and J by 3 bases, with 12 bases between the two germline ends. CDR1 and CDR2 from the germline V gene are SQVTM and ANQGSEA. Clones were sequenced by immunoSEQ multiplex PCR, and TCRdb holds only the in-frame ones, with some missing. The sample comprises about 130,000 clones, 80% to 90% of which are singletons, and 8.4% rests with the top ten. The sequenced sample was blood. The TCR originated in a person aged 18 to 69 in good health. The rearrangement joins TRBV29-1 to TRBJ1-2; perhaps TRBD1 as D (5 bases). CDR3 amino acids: CSVGAGTDYGYTF. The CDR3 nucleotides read TGCAGCGTTGGAGCTGGGACGGACTATGGCTACACCTTC.